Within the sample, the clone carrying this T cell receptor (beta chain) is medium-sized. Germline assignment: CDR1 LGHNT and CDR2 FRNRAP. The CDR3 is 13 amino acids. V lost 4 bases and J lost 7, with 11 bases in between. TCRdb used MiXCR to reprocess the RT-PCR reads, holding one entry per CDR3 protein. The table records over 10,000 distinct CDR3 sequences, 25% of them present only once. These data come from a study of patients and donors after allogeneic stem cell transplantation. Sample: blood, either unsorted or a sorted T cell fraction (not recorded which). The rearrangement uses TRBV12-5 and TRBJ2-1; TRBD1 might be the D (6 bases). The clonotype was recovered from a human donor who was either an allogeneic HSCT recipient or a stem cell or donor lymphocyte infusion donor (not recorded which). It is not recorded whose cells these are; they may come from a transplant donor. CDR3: CASGSPTGNEQFF. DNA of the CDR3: TGTGCTAGTGGTTCCCCAACAGGGAATGAGCAGTTCTTC.